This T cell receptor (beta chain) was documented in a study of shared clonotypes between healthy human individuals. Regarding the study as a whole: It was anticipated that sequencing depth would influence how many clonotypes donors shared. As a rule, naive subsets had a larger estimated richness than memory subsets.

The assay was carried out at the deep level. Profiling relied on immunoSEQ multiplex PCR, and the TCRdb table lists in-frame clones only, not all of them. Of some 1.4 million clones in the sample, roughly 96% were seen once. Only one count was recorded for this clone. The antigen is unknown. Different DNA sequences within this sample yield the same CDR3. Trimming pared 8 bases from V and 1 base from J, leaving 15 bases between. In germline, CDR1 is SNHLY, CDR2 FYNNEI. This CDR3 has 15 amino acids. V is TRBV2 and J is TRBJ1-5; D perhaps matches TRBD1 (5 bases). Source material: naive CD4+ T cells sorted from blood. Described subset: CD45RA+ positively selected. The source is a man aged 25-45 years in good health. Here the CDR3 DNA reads TGTGCCAGCTCCGGAGGGACCGCCAGCAATCAGCCCCAGCATTTT. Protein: CASSGGTASNQPQHF.